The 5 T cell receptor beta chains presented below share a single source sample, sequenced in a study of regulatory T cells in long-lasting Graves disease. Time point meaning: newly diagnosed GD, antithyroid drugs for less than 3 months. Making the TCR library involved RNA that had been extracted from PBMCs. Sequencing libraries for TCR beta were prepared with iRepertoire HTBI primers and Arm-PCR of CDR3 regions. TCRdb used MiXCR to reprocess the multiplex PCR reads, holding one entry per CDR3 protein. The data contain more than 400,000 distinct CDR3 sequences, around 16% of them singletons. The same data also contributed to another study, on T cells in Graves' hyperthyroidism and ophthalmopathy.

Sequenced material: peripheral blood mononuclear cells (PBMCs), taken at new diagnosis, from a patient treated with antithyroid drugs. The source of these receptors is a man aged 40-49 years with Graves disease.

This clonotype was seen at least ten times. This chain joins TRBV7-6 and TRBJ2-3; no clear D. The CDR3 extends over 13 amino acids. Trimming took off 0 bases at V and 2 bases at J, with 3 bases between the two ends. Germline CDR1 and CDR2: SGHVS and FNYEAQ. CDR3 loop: CASSLAITDTQYF. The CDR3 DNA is TGTGCCAGCAGCTTAGCCATCACAGATACGCAGTATTTT.

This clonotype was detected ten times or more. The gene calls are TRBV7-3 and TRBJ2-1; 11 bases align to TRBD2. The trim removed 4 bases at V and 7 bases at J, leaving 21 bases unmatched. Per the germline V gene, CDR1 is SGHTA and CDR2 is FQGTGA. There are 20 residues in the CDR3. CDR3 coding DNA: TGTGCCAGCAGCTCCCCCGGGACTAGCGGAAGCCTCTCTACAGGGAATGAGCAGTTCTTC. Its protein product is CASSSPGTSGSLSTGNEQFF.

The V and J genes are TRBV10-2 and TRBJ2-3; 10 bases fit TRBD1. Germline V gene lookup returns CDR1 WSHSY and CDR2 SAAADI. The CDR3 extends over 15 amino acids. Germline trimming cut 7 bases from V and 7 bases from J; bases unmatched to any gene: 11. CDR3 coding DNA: TGCGCCAGCACGATTACGGGACAGGGGTTGAATACGCAGTATTTT. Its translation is CASTITGQGLNTQYF.

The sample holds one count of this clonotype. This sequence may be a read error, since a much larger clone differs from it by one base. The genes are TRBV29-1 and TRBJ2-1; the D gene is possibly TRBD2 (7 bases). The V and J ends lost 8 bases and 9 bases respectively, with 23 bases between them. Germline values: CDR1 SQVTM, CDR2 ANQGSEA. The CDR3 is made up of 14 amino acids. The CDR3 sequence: CSSSPGGGRLEQFF. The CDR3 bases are TGCAGCTCCTCCCCGGGGGGCGGGAGACTTGAGCAGTTCTTC.

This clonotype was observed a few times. Written as DNA, the CDR3 is TGTGCCATCAGTATGACTAGCGGGCTCGCAGATACGCAGTATTTT. Protein: CAISMTSGLADTQYF. This chain joins TRBV10-3 and TRBJ2-3; 10 bases fit TRBD2. Trimming at V came to 5 bases and at J to 4 bases, leaving 6 bases not matched to a gene. Germline V gene data show CDR1 as ENHRY and CDR2 as SYGVKD. This CDR3 comprises 15 residues.